This T cell receptor (beta chain) comes out of a study of cytomegalovirus exposure and HLA in healthy donors. Whole-study findings and limits: In a later analysis, a genetic analysis reported fewer productive-TCR N-insertions in an Asian-associated ancestry cluster than the cohort average. Within a later analysis, the majority of CMV-associated TCR beta chains appeared HLA-restricted.

As for this clone: Its antigen remains unidentified.

CDR3 size: 11 residues. V lost 8 bases to trimming and J lost 5 bases, with 10 bases between them. CDR1 and CDR2 (germline): MNHEY, SMNVEV (reference sequence). In the PCR, 60 Vbeta and 13 Jbeta primers were used. Repertoires were generated with immunoSEQ multiplex PCR, while TCRdb's copy carries only in-frame clones and drops some. The data show 150,000 to 160,000 clones, approximately 79% seen once. The sequenced material came from PBMCs. V is TRBV27 and J is TRBJ2-7; D is possibly TRBD1 (5 bases). This receptor was taken from a woman in her forties or fifties in good health and CMV-seropositive. The CDR3 here is CASAQGDEQYF. In DNA form, the CDR3 reads TGTGCCAGCGCGCAGGGCGACGAGCAGTACTTC.